The clone carrying this TCR beta chain was counted a few times. Its antigen is still unknown. TCRdb reprocessed the reads with MiXCR, giving one entry per CDR3 protein. This sample carries about 700,000 distinct CDR3 sequences, roughly 33% of them seen once, and the ten largest clones take 15% to 20%. Germline V lookup: CDR1 MNHNS, CDR2 SASEGT. The CDR3 consists of 13 residues. V shed 5 bases and J shed 2 bases, with 10 bases lying between them. This sample is part of a study of T cell repertoires in cytomegalovirus infection. Study overall: It was recently identified HLA-C-restricted and well-studied HLA-B-restricted CMV epitopes that the study used. Regarding the study as a whole: HLA-C-restricted CMV clonotypes gave the most frequent clonotype in two of eight donors.

This sequence originates from a human donor in good health (CMV status not recorded). Some clones in this sample may be carry-over from other donors' samples. The sequenced sample was cultured PBMCs, obtained from culture after CMV antigen stimulation. The chain joins TRBV6-1 to TRBJ2-7; D may be TRBD1 (6 bases). The CDR3: CASSHGQTYEQYF. The CDR3, as DNA: TGTGCCAGCAGTCACGGACAGACCTACGAGCAGTACTTC.